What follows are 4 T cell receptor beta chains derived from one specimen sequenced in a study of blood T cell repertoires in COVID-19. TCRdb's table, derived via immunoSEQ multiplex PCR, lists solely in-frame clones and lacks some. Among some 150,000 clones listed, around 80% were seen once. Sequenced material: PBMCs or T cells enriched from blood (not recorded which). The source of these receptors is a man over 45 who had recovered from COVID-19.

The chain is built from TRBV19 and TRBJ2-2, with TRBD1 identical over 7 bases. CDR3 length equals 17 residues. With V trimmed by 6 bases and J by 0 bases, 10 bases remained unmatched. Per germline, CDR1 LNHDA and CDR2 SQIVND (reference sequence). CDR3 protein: CASSTGIQGANTGELFF. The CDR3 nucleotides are TGTGCCAGTAGCACAGGGATTCAGGGGGCGAACACCGGGGAGCTGTTTTTT.

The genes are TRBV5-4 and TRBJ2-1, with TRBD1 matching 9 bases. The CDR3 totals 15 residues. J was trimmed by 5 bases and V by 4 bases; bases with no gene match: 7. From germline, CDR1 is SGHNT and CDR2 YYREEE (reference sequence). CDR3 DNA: TGTGCCAGCAGCCGCCCGGGGACAGGGAACAATGAGCAGTTCTTC. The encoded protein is CASSRPGTGNNEQFF.

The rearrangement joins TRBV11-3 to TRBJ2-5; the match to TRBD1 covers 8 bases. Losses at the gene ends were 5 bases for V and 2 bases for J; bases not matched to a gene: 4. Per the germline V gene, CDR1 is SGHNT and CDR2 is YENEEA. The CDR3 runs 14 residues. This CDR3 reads CASSLRQGQETQYF. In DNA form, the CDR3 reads TGTGCCAGCAGCCTCCGACAGGGGCAAGAGACCCAGTACTTC.

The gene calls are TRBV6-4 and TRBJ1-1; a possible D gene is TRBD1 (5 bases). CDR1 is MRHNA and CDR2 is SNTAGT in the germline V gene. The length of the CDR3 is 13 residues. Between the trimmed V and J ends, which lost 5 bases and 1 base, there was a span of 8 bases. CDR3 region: CASSIRENTEAFF. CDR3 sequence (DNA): TGTGCCAGCAGTATCAGGGAGAACACTGAAGCTTTCTTT.